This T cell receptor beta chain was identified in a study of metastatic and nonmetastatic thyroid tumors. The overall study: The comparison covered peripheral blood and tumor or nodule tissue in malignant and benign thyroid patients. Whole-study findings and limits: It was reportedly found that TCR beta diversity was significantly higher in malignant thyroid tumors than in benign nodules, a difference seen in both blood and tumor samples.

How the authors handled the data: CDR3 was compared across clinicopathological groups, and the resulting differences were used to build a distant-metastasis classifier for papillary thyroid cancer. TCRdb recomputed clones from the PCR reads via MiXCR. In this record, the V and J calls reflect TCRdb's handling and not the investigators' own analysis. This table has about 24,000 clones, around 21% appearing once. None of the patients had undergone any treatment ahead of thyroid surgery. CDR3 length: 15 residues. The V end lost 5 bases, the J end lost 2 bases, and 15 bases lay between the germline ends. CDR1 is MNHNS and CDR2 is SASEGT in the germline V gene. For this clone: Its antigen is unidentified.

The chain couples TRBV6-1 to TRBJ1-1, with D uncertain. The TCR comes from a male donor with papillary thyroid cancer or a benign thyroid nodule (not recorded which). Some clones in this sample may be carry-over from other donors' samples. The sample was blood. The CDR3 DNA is TGTGCCAGCAGTCCAAGGCAGGAGATCAACACTGAAGCTTTCTTT. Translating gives CASSPRQEINTEAFF.